The subject of this entry is one T cell receptor beta chain. Its antigen is as yet unknown. The data are from a study of post-analysis software for immune sequencing data. The CDR3 loop spans 15 amino acids. Germline assignment: CDR1 SGHRS and CDR2 YFSETQ. V shed 2 bases, J shed 9 bases, and the junction held 10 bases outside the gene matches. The library was made from cDNA and included unique molecular identifiers. MiXCR, applied by TCRdb to the PCR reads, yields one record per CDR3 protein. The top ten clones hold about 1.5% of a sample with roughly 600,000 distinct CDR3 sequences, roughly two fifths of them seen once. Overall study findings and caveats: Included in a set of 5 or 6 TRBV segments more frequent in patients than controls were TRBV5-6, TRBV5-1 and TRBV20-1.

The V and J genes are TRBV5-1 and TRBJ2-1; 8 nucleotides align to TRBD2. This clonotype originated in a girl aged 10 to 17 with multiple sclerosis. Sequenced input: blood. The chain's CDR3 is CASSLSSEGTSEQFF. CDR3 DNA sequence: TGCGCCAGCAGCTTAAGTTCTGAGGGGACTAGTGAGCAGTTCTTC.